Shown below are 13 T cell receptor beta chains from a single sample sequenced in a study of T cell responses to AZD1222 COVID-19 vaccine. Clones were sequenced by immunoSEQ multiplex PCR, and TCRdb holds only the in-frame ones, with some missing. The sample includes about 120,000 clones, about 90% of them seen just once. Source: peripheral blood, taken 28 days after the second AZD1222 dose. Every receptor here comes from an adult who received the AZD1222 COVID-19 vaccine.

The V call is TRBV29-1, the J call TRBJ2-2; D is perhaps TRBD2 (5 bases). Trimming shortened V by 3 bases and J by 7 bases, and 15 bases separated the two germline ends. Germline V gene data show CDR1 as SQVTM and CDR2 as ANQGSEA. This CDR3 spans 14 amino acids. The CDR3 sequence is CSVEDSGLGGELFF. The CDR3 region has the DNA TGCAGCGTTGAGGATTCGGGATTAGGCGGGGAGCTGTTTTTT.

The chain carries TRBV10-3 and TRBJ1-2, with no clear D. Germline assignment: CDR1 ENHRY and CDR2 SYGVKD. V lost 5 bases, J lost 2 bases, and 6 bases lay in between. This CDR3 is 12 amino acids long. The CDR3 region is CAISWQNYGYTF. As DNA, the CDR3 is TGTGCCATCAGTTGGCAGAACTATGGCTACACCTTC.

The chain couples TRBV28 to TRBJ1-2; 7 bases agree with TRBD1. After removal of 5 bases from V and 3 bases from J, the junction contained 3 bases not matched to a gene. The CDR3 runs to 13 residues. Per the germline V gene, CDR1 is MDHEN and CDR2 is SYDVKM. CDR3: CASSGDSYYGYTF. The CDR3 DNA follows: TGTGCCAGCAGTGGGGACAGTTACTATGGCTACACCTTC.

This clone has a single count. The rearrangement joins TRBV18 to TRBJ1-2, with D unclear. The CDR3 extends over 14 amino acids. V was trimmed by 5 bases and J by 2 bases, leaving 12 bases between them. The germline gives CDR1 KGHSH, CDR2 LQKENI. CDR3 amino acids: CASSIHKNNYGYTF. As DNA, the CDR3 is TGTGCCAGCTCAATCCACAAAAACAACTATGGCTACACCTTC.

The chain employs TRBV4-2 and TRBJ1-2; the match to TRBD1 covers 10 bases. With 0 bases clipped from V and 4 bases from J, the junction kept 5 bases outside the gene matches. The CDR3 covers 16 residues. CDR1 and CDR2 (germline): LGHNA, YNFKEQ. The CDR3 loop is CASSQDKGQGIYGYTF. The CDR3 bases are TGTGCCAGCAGCCAAGATAAGGGACAGGGGATCTATGGCTACACCTTC.

A note on this clone: Other DNA sequences within the sample encode an identical CDR3. This chain uses TRBV3-1 (or the pseudogene TRBV3-2) with TRBJ1-6; D ambiguous. Germline V gene sequence: CDR1 LGHDT, CDR2 YNNKEL (reference sequence). V gave up 1 base and J gave up 8 bases, with 12 bases separating them. The CDR3 has 15 residues. CDR3 sequence reads: CASSQVSGIDSPLHF. CDR3 nucleotide sequence: TGTGCCAGCAGCCAAGTCTCGGGGATTGATTCACCCCTCCACTTT.

The V gene is TRBV5-1, the J gene TRBJ1-5; possibly TRBD1 for D (5 bases). Germline V CDR1 and CDR2: SGHRS, YFSETQ. Trimming took 2 bases from V and 5 from J, leaving 8 bases between them. This CDR3 comprises 13 residues. CDR3 residues: CASSLEGHQPQHF. CDR3 bases: TGCGCCAGCAGCTTAGAGGGACATCAGCCCCAGCATTTT.

The sample holds one count of this clone. V usage is TRBV28 and J usage is TRBJ1-4; D is ambiguous. The CDR3 has 17 residues. The V gene's germline CDR1 is MDHEN and CDR2 SYDVKM. V shed 5 bases and J shed 0 bases, with 16 bases lying between them. The CDR3 region has the DNA TGTGCCAGCAGTCCCCCCTGGGAGGCCGCAACTAATGAAAAACTGTTTTTT. This codes for CASSPPWEAATNEKLFF.

The chain joins TRBV7-9 to TRBJ2-4; no definite D call. This CDR3 is 10 amino acids long. Germline values: CDR1 SEHNR, CDR2 FQNEAQ (reference sequence). The V and J ends lost 5 bases and 10 bases respectively, with 6 bases between them. The CDR3 sequence is CASSGDIQYF. The CDR3, as DNA: TGTGCCAGCAGCGGCGATATTCAGTACTTC.

This rearrangement joins TRBV15 to TRBJ2-1; 9 bases line up with TRBD2. Germline trimming cut 3 bases from V and 3 bases from J; bases unmatched to any gene: 3. Per the germline V gene, CDR1 is LNHNV and CDR2 is YYDKDF (reference sequence). The CDR3 contains 15 residues. The CDR3 DNA reads TGTGCCACCAGCAGGCGGGAGGGCCGCTACAATGAGCAGTTCTTC. Translating gives CATSRREGRYNEQFF.

The chain has TRBV7-8 and TRBJ2-7; D gene uncertain. Germline V gene lookup returns CDR1 SGHVS and CDR2 FQNEAQ. V lost 1 base and J lost 4, with 14 bases in between. This CDR3 is 15 amino acids long. CDR3 sequence: CASSLELAVSYEQYF. CDR3 bases: TGTGCCAGCAGCTTAGAACTGGCCGTTTCATACGAGCAGTACTTC.

The genes are TRBV5-6 and TRBJ2-1; no firm D call. The V gene's germline CDR1 is SGHDT and CDR2 YYEEEE. The CDR3 sequence is 13 residues long. V lost 1 base to trimming and J lost 10 bases, with 12 bases between them. The chain's CDR3 is CASSLFESREQFF. The CDR3 bases are TGTGCCAGCAGCTTGTTCGAGTCTCGGGAGCAGTTCTTC.

J is TRBJ2-3 and V is TRBV6-4, with TRBD2 identical over 9 bases. From germline, CDR1 is MRHNA and CDR2 SNTAGT. The V gene end was trimmed by 6 bases and the J gene end by 0 bases; junction bases not matched to a gene: 7. CDR3 length equals 16 residues. CDR3 residues: CASSESSGISTDTQYF. In DNA form, the CDR3 reads TGTGCCAGCAGCGAATCTAGCGGGATTAGCACAGATACGCAGTATTTT.